This is a list of T cell receptor beta chains from one sample in a study of graft-versus-host responses after intestinal transplantation. What these receptors recognize is not known. Only in-frame clones appear in the TCRdb table, and some are missing; sequencing was by immunoSEQ multiplex PCR. The repertoire holds 100,000 to 120,000 clones, with 80% to 95% as singletons. The source material was unstimulated CD8+ T cells sorted from spleen or lymph node cells, sampled before intestinal transplant. Receptor source: a human donor who received an intestinal transplant. Both conserved end residues are part of each CDR3. Fields, in order: V gene, CDR3 protein.

v_call: TRBV5-1
cdr3_aa: CASSLEAGFYQPQHF

v_call: TRBV9
cdr3_aa: CASSVEGLGTGELFF

v_call: TRBV9
cdr3_aa: CASSTGTEQFF

v_call: TRBV5-4
cdr3_aa: CASSLAYNEQFF

v_call: TRBV19
cdr3_aa: CASNKAGVADTQYF

v_call: TRBV9
cdr3_aa: CASTESFGSGNTIYF

v_call: TRBV7-8
cdr3_aa: CASSLYIGISYNEQFF

v_call: TRBV6-1
cdr3_aa: CAIRPPLAAEQYF

v_call: TRBV12-5
cdr3_aa: CASGPFVGYTEAFF

v_call: TRBV6-6
cdr3_aa: CASTIRETQYF

v_call: TRBV27
cdr3_aa: CASSMAYSNQPQHF

v_call: TRBV5-4
cdr3_aa: CASSFGTSVDTQYF

v_call: TRBV5-1
cdr3_aa: CASSFEELVGDTQYF

v_call: TRBV2
cdr3_aa: CASRAIGTSARNEQFF

v_call: TRBV30
cdr3_aa: CALDMFYGYTF

v_call: TRBV27
cdr3_aa: CASSLLDRRQPGELFF

v_call: TRBV19
cdr3_aa: CASSMGIMDYGYTF

v_call: TRBV11-2
cdr3_aa: CASSLGRTGFEPDF

v_call: TRBV9
cdr3_aa: CASSEWAGPTGELFF

v_call: TRBV30
cdr3_aa: CALRSSGVNTGELFF

v_call: TRBV6-1
cdr3_aa: CASSEVFYEQYF

v_call: TRBV5-1
cdr3_aa: CASSLAGYPYEQYF